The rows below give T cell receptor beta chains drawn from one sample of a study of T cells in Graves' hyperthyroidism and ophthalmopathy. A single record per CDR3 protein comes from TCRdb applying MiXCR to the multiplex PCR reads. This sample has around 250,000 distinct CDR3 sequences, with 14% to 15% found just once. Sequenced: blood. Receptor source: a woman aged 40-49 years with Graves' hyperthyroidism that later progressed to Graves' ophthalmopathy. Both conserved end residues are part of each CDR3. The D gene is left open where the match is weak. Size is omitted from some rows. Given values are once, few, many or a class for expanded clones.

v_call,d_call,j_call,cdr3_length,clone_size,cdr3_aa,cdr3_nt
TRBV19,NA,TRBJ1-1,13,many,CASSRQQNTEAFF,TGTGCCAGTAGTAGACAGCAGAACACTGAAGCTTTCTTT
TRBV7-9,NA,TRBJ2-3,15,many,CASSLYVGFTDTQYF,TGTGCCAGCAGCTTATATGTGGGGTTCACAGATACGCAGTATTTT
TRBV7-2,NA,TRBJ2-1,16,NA,CASSAVRMSSYNEQFF,TGTGCCAGCAGCGCCGTGAGGATGAGCTCCTACAATGAGCAGTTCTTC
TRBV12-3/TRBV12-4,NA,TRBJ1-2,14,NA,CASSLQGSGYGYTF,TGTGCCAGCAGTTTACAGGGGAGTGGCTATGGCTACACCTTC
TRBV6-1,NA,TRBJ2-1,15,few,CASSQGIREVDEQFF,TGTGCCAGCAGCCAGGGTATTAGAGAGGTGGATGAGCAGTTCTTC
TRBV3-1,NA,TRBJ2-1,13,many,CASSQGSNNEQFF,TGTGCCAGCAGCCAAGGGTCGAACAATGAGCAGTTCTTC
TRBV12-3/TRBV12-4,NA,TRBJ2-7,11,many,CASSFRDRRYF,TGTGCCAGCAGTTTTAGGGACCGGAGGTACTTC
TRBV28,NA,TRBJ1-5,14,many,CASYIQGKSQPQHF,TGTGCCAGCTACATTCAGGGGAAGTCCCAGCCCCAGCATTTT
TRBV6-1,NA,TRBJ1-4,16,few,CASSLNGGAVREKLFF,TGTGCCAGCAGTCTTAATGGGGGGGCTGTTCGGGAAAAACTGTTTTTT
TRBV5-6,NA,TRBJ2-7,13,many,CASSYGQTYEQYF,TGTGCCAGCAGTTATGGACAGACCTACGAGCAGTACTTC
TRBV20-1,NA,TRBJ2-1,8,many,CSARRGLF,TGCAGTGCTAGACGGGGCCTCTTC
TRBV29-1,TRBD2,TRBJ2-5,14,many,CSVAGLAGGETQYF,TGCAGCGTTGCAGGACTAGCGGGAGGAGAGACCCAGTACTTC
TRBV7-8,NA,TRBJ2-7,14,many,CASSLEGGPYEQYF,TGTGCCAGCAGCTTAGAGGGCGGACCCTACGAGCAGTACTTC
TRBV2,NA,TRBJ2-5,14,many,CASSERLAQETQYF,TGTGCCAGCAGTGAGCGTCTGGCCCAAGAGACCCAGTACTTC
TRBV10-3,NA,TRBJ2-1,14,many,CAISELEGFNEQFF,TGTGCCATCAGTGAGTTGGAAGGGTTCAATGAGCAGTTCTTC
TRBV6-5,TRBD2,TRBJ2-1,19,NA,CASSYRLAGGQNLGNEQFF,TGTGCCAGCAGTTACCGGCTAGCGGGAGGGCAGAATCTTGGCAATGAGCAGTTCTTC
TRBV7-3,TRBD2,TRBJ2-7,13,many,CASSLTAGVEQYF,TGTGCCAGCAGCTTAACAGCGGGAGTCGAGCAGTACTTC
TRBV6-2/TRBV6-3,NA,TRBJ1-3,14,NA,CASSSGHSGNTIYF,TGTGCCAGCAGCTCAGGGCACTCTGGAAACACCATATATTTT
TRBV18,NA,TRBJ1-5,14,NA,CASSETEGNQPQHF,TGTGCCAGCTCAGAGACAGAAGGTAATCAGCCCCAGCATTTT
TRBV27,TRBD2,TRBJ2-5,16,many,CASKLSTSRASETQYF,TGTGCCAGCAAACTCTCGACTAGCAGGGCAAGCGAGACCCAGTACTTC
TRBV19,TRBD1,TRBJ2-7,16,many,CASRASAGTGVYEQYF,TGTGCCAGTAGGGCATCAGCCGGGACAGGAGTCTACGAGCAGTACTTC
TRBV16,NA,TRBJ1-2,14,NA,CASSIGTGSAGYTF,TGTGCCAGCAGCATTGGAACAGGGTCTGCTGGCTACACCTTC
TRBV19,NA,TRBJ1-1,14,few,CASSIDRWGTEAFF,TGTGCCAGTAGTATAGATCGATGGGGTACTGAAGCTTTCTTT
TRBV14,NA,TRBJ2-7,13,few,CASSQGTFYEQYF,TGTGCCAGCAGCCAAGGGACATTCTACGAGCAGTACTTC
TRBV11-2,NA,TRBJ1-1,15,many,CASSGQGLWTTEAFF,TGTGCCAGCAGCGGGCAGGGCCTTTGGACCACTGAAGCTTTCTTT
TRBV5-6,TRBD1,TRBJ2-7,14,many,CASSGEDRVYEQYF,TGTGCCAGCAGCGGAGAGGACAGGGTATACGAGCAGTACTTC
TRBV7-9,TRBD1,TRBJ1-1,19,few,CASSLNSGTGRVMNTEAFF,TGTGCCAGCAGCTTAAACAGTGGGACAGGGCGGGTCATGAACACTGAAGCTTTCTTT
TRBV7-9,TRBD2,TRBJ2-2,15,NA,CAGRRRTSTTGELFF,TGTGCCGGCCGGCGACGGACTAGCACCACCGGGGAGCTGTTTTTT